The clone carrying this TCR beta chain was seen a handful of times. Antigen specificity is unknown. The data are from a study of blood T cells in healthy people across ages. At the level of the study: About one barcoded beta molecule per two T cells was the capture yield of template switching. Overall study findings and caveats: Measured against age, TCR beta diversity per million T cells decreased in a roughly linear manner.

Next came a second PCR, run for roughly 7 to 12 cycles, which used a sample-barcoded 5' primer along with a J-beta primer mix. Each cDNA molecule was tagged by a template-switch adaptor with 12 random nucleotides. TCRdb called the 5' RACE reads again in MiXCR, with one record for every CDR3 protein. The data contain 700,000 to 850,000 distinct CDR3 sequences, about 53% of them singletons. Trimming pared 3 bases from V and 0 bases from J, leaving 4 bases between. The CDR3 loop spans 13 amino acids. Looked up from germline, CDR1 is LGHDT and CDR2 is YNNKEL (reference sequence). Sample: blood. The TCR sequence derives from a man older than 75 in good health. The chain uses TRBV3-1 and TRBJ2-3; D unresolved. The CDR3 loop reads CASSQRSTDTQYF. Here the CDR3 DNA reads TGTGCCAGCAGCCAGAGAAGCACAGATACGCAGTATTTT.